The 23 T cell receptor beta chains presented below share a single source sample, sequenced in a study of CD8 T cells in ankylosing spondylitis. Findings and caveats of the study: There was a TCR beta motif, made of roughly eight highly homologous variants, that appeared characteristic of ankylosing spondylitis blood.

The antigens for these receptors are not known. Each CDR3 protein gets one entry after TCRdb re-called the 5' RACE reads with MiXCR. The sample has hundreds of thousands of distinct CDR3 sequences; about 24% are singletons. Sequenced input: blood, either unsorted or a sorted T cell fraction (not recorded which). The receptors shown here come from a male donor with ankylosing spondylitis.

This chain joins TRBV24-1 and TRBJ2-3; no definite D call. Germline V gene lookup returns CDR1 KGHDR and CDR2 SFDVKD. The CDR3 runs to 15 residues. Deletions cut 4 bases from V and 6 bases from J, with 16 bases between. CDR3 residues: CATSDAPGWSDTQYF. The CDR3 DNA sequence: TGTGCCACCAGTGACGCCCCCGGGTGGTCGGATACGCAGTATTTT.

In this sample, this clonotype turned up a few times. CDR3 amino acids: CASSFFSGVYNEQFF. As DNA, the CDR3 is TGCGCCAGCAGCTTCTTCAGCGGGGTTTACAATGAGCAGTTCTTC. The chain couples TRBV5-1 to TRBJ2-1, with 7 bases lining up with TRBD2. V trimming: 2 bases; J trimming: 4 bases; junction bases outside the gene matches: 6. The CDR3 has 15 residues. Germline assignment: CDR1 SGHRS and CDR2 YFSETQ.

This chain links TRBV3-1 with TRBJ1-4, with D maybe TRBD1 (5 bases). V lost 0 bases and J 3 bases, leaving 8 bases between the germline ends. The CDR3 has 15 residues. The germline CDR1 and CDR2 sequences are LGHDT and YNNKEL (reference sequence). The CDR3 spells CASSQDWGPNEKLFF. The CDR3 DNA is TGTGCCAGCAGCCAAGATTGGGGACCTAATGAAAAACTGTTTTTT.

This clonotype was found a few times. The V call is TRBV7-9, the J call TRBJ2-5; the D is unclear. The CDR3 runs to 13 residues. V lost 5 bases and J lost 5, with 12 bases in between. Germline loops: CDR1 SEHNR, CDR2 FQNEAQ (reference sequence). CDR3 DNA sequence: TGTGCCAGCAGCCTAGGGTTAATGGAGACCCAGTACTTC. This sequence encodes CASSLGLMETQYF.

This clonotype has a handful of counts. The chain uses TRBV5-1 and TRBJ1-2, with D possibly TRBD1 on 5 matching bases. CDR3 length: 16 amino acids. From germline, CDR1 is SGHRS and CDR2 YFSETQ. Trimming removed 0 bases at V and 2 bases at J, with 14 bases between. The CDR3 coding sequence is TGCGCCAGCAGCTTGGAGGGACTCACAAGGAACTATGGCTACACCTTC. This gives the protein CASSLEGLTRNYGYTF. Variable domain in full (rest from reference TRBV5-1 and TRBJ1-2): KAGVTQTPRYLIKTRGQQVTLSCSPISGHRSVSWYQQTPGQGLQFLFEYFSETQRNKGNFPGRFSGRQFSNSRSEMNVSTLELGDSALYLCASSLEGLTRNYGYTFGSGTRLTVV.

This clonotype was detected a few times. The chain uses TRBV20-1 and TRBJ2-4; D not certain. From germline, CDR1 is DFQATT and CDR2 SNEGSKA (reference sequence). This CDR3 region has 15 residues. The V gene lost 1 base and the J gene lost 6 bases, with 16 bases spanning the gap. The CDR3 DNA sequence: TGCAGTGCTAGAGGGACCCCTGGCTTGGGAAACATTCAGTACTTC. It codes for CSARGTPGLGNIQYF.

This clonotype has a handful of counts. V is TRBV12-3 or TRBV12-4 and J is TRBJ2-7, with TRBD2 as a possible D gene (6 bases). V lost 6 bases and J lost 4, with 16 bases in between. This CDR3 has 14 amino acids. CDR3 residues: CASRFGSGAYEQYF. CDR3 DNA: TGTGCCAGCAGGTTCGGGAGCGGAGCGTACGAGCAGTACTTC.

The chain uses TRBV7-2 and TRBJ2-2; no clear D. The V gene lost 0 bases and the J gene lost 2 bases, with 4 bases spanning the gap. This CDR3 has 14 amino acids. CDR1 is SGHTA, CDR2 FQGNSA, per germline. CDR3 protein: CASSLASNTGELFF. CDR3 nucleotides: TGTGCCAGCAGCTTAGCCTCCAACACCGGGGAGCTGTTTTTT.

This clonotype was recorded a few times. DNA for the CDR3: TGCAGTGCCCTAGGGGGCCGAGGCCTAGGGCATGAGCAGTTCTTC. It is translated as CSALGGRGLGHEQFF. The chain has TRBV20-1 and TRBJ2-1; 7 positions match TRBD1. With 6 bases clipped from V and 8 bases from J, the junction kept 16 bases outside the gene matches. The CDR3 is made up of 15 amino acids. Germline V lookup: CDR1 DFQATT, CDR2 SNEGSKA (reference sequence).

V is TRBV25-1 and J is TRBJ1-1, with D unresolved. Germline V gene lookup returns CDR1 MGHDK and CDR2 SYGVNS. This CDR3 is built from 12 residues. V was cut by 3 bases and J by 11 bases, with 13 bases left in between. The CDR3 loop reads CASSDPGEKAFF. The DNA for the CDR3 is TGTGCCAGCAGTGACCCCGGGGAGAAGGCTTTCTTT.

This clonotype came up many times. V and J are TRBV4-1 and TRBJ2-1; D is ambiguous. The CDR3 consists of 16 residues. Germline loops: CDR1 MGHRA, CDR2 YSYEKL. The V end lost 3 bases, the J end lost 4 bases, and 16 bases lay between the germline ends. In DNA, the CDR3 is TGCGCCAGCAGCCAGCTCCCAAGGGTCCCGTACAATGAGCAGTTCTTC. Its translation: CASSQLPRVPYNEQFF.

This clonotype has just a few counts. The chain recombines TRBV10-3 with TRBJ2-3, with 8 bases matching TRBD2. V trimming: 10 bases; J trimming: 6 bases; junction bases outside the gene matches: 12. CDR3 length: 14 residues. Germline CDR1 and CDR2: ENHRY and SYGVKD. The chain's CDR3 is CATTPGLDSDTQYF. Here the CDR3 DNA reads TGTGCCACGACTCCGGGACTAGATAGTGATACGCAGTATTTT.

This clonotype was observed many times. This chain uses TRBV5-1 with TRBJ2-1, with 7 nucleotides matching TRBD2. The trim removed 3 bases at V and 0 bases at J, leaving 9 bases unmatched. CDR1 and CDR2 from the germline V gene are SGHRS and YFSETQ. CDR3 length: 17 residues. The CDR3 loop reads CASSSEPAGSSYNEQFF. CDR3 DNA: TGCGCCAGCAGCTCCGAGCCAGCGGGGAGCTCCTACAATGAGCAGTTCTTC. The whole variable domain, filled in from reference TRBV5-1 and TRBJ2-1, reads KAGVTQTPRYLIKTRGQQVTLSCSPISGHRSVSWYQQTPGQGLQFLFEYFSETQRNKGNFPGRFSGRQFSNSRSEMNVSTLELGDSALYLCASSSEPAGSSYNEQFFGPGTRLTVL.

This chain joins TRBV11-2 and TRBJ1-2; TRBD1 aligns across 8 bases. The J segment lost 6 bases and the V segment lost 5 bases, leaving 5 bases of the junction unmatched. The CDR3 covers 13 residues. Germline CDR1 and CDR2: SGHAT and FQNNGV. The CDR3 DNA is TGTGCCAGCAGCCCGGGACAGGCGGATGGCTACACCTTC. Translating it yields CASSPGQADGYTF.

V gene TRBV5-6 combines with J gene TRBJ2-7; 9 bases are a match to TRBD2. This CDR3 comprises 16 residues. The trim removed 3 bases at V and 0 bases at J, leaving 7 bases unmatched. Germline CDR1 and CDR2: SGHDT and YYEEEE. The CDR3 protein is CASSYLAGPPSYEQYF. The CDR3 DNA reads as TGTGCCAGCAGCTACCTAGCGGGACCCCCCTCCTACGAGCAGTACTTC. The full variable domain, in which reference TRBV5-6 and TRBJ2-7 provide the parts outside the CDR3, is DAGVTQSPTHLIKTRGQQVTLRCSPKSGHDTVSWYQQALGQGPQFIFQYYEEEERQRGNFPDRFSGHQFPNYSSELNVNALLLGDSALYLCASSYLAGPPSYEQYFGPGTRLTVT.

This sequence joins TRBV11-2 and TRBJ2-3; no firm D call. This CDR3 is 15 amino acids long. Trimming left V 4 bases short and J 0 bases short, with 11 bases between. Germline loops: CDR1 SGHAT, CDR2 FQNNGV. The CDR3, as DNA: TGTGCCAGCAGCTCCACCGCTGCTAGCACAGATACGCAGTATTTT. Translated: CASSSTAASTDTQYF.

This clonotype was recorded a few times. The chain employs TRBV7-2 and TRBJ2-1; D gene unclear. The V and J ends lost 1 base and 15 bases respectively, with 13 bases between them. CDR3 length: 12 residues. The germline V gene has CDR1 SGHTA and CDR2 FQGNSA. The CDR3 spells CASSLGQTAPFF. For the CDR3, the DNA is TGTGCCAGCAGCTTAGGGCAGACTGCCCCGTTCTTC.

CDR3 sequence (DNA): TGCGCCAGCAGCTTGGAATTACAGGGAACAGCTTTCTTT. Amino acids: CASSLELQGTAFF. This sequence joins TRBV5-1 and TRBJ1-1; the D gene is possibly TRBD1 (6 bases). The germline V gene encodes CDR1 SGHRS and CDR2 YFSETQ. This CDR3 has 13 residues. V lost 0 bases, J lost 10 bases, and 13 bases lay in between.

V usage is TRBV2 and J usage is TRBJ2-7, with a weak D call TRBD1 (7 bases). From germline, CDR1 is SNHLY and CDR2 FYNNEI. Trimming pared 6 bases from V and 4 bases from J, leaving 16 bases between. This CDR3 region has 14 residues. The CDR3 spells CASRLVQGRYEQYF. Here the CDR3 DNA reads TGTGCCAGCAGGCTCGTACAGGGGAGGTACGAGCAGTACTTC.

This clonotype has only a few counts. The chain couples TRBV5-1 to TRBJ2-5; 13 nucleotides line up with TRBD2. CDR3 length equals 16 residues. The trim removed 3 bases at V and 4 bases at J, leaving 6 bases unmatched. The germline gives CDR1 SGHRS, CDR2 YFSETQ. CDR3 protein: CASSSGLAGAPETQYF. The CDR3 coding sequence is TGCGCCAGCAGCTCTGGACTAGCGGGAGCGCCAGAGACCCAGTACTTC.

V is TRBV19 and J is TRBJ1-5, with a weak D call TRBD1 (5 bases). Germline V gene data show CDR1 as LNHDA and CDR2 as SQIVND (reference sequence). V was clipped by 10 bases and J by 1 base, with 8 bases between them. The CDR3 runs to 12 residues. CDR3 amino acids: CATRDSNQPQHF. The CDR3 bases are TGTGCCACCCGGGACAGCAATCAGCCCCAGCATTTT.

Here the CDR3 DNA reads TGTGCCAGCAGCTTAGAAGCAAACATTCAGTACTTC. Protein: CASSLEANIQYF. V and J are TRBV11-2 and TRBJ2-4; no definite D call. This CDR3 is built from 12 residues. V was pared by 0 bases and J by 6 bases, with 3 bases between. Looked up from germline, CDR1 is SGHAT and CDR2 is FQNNGV. Combining the CDR3 with reference TRBV11-2 and TRBJ2-4 gives the whole variable domain EAGVAQSPRYKIIEKRQSVAFWCNPISGHATLYWYQQILGQGPKLLIQFQNNGVVDDSQLPKDRFSAERLKGVDSTLKIQPAKLEDSAVYLCASSLEANIQYFGAGTRLSVL.

CDR3: CASSPRDGRASYNSPLHF. The CDR3 DNA sequence: TGCGCCAGCAGCCCGCGGGACGGGCGTGCGTCCTATAATTCACCCCTCCACTTT. V usage is TRBV4-1 and J usage is TRBJ1-6, with a weak D call TRBD1 (5 bases). Trimming left V 4 bases short and J 1 base short, with 17 bases between. The germline V gene encodes CDR1 MGHRA and CDR2 YSYEKL. The CDR3 spans 18 residues.